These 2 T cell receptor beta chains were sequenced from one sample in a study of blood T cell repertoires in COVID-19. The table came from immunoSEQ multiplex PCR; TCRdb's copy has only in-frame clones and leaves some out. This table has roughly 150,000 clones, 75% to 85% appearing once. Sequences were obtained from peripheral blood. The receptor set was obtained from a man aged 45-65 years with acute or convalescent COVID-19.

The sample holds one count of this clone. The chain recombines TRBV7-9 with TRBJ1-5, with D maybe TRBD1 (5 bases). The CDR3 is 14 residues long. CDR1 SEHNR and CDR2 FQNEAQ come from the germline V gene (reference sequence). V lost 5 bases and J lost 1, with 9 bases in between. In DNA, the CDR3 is TGTGCCAGCAGCCCGGACACCAGCAATCAGCCCCAGCATTTT. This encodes CASSPDTSNQPQHF.

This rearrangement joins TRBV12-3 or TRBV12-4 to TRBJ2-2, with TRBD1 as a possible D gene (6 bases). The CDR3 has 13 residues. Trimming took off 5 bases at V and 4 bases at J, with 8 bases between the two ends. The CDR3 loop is CASSPGVTGELFF. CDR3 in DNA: TGTGCCAGCAGTCCAGGGGTCACCGGGGAGCTGTTTTTT.